Sequencing of this T cell receptor (beta chain) was carried out in a study of cytomegalovirus exposure and HLA in healthy donors. Turning to this clone: The antigen remains unidentified.

In the PCR, 60 Vbeta and 13 Jbeta primers were used. This table comes from immunoSEQ multiplex PCR, and its TCRdb copy is limited to in-frame clones, with some not included. The sample comprises some 130,000 clones, 77% of which are singletons, and about 4.3% rests with the top ten. The V gene's germline CDR1 is LNHDA and CDR2 SQIVND (reference sequence). Between the trimmed V and J ends, which lost 0 bases and 0 bases, there was a span of 4 bases. CDR3 size: 14 residues. Broader study findings: The authors enumerated 150 to 200 TCR beta chains as linked to cytomegalovirus. In a later analysis, common viral pathogens appeared linked to several of the most significant clusters.

This clonotype originated in a male donor in good health and CMV-seropositive. The genes are TRBV19 and TRBJ2-3; D uncertain. Material: PBMCs. The CDR3, as DNA: TGTGCCAGTAGTATAGAATCGAGCACAGATACGCAGTATTTT. It codes for CASSIESSTDTQYF.